Shown below are 17 T cell receptor beta chains from a single sample sequenced in a study of blood T cells in healthy people across ages. Primed by a sample-barcoded 5' primer and a J-beta primer mix, a second PCR proceeded for roughly 7 to 12 cycles. Using its own MiXCR run on the 5' RACE reads, TCRdb lists one record per CDR3 protein. The table includes 900,000 to 950,000 distinct CDR3 sequences, 29% detected once. These data also formed part of another study, on T cells of mothers and their children.

Specimen: blood. The source of these receptors is a woman in her thirties or forties in good health.

V usage is TRBV7-2 and J usage is TRBJ2-2, with 7 bases lining up with TRBD1. The germline V gene encodes CDR1 SGHTA and CDR2 FQGNSA. The CDR3 extends over 16 amino acids. J was trimmed by 0 bases and V by 4 bases; bases with no gene match: 5. CDR3 sequence (DNA): TGTGCCAGCAGCTCAGCCGGGACAGCGAACACCGGGGAGCTGTTTTTT. This translates into CASSSAGTANTGELFF.

In its sample, this clonotype was seen many times. The V call is TRBV29-1, the J call TRBJ1-1; 9 nucleotides agree with TRBD1. Losses at the gene ends were 6 bases for V and 1 base for J; bases not matched to a gene: 9. Germline V gives CDR1 SQVTM, CDR2 ANQGSEA. The CDR3 consists of 15 residues. CDR3 in amino acids: CSVNQDRGPNTEAFF. CDR3 DNA sequence: TGCAGCGTAAACCAGGACAGGGGCCCGAACACTGAAGCTTTCTTT.

This chain connects TRBV5-1 to TRBJ1-1, with TRBD1 identical over 9 bases. Germline V gene sequence: CDR1 SGHRS, CDR2 YFSETQ. The CDR3 totals 14 residues. V lost 8 bases and J lost 5; bases outside the gene matches: 10. CDR3: CASSTGGAGTEAFF. Written as DNA, the CDR3 is TGCGCCAGTAGTACAGGGGGCGCGGGGACTGAAGCTTTCTTT.

This clonotype was counted many times. The rearrangement links TRBV29-1 to TRBJ2-3; 9 positions agree with TRBD1. V shed 4 bases, J shed 2 bases, and the junction held 4 bases outside the gene matches. This CDR3 has 14 amino acids. The germline V gene encodes CDR1 SQVTM and CDR2 ANQGSEA. CDR3 bases: TGCAGCGTTGCGGGACAGGGTATCACAGATACGCAGTATTTT. Encoded protein: CSVAGQGITDTQYF.

This clonotype has more than one count but fewer than ten. The junction shows a germline mismatch at one end, possibly a read error. The V and J genes are TRBV4-3 and TRBJ2-1; 10 bases agree with TRBD2. The V gene's germline CDR1 is LGHNA and CDR2 YSLEER. CDR3 length: 18 residues. The CDR3 reads CTSSQDLTSGGGYNEQFF. The CDR3 coding sequence is TGCACCAGCAGCCAAGATCTCACCAGCGGGGGGGGTTACAATGAGCAGTTCTTC.

This clonotype was seen once. The chain couples TRBV20-1 to TRBJ1-4; TRBD1 matches at 7 bases. Germline CDR1 DFQATT, CDR2 SNEGSKA (reference sequence). The CDR3 contains 13 residues. J lost 5 bases, V lost 5 bases, and 5 bases had no gene match. The CDR3 sequence: CSARTGLNEKLFF. The CDR3 DNA reads as TGCAGTGCTCGGACAGGACTAAATGAAAAACTGTTTTTT.

This rearrangement joins TRBV7-8 to TRBJ2-3; 10 bases are a match to TRBD2. The CDR3 length is 16 residues. The V gene end was trimmed by 2 bases and the J gene end by 5 bases; junction bases not matched to a gene: 7. CDR1 and CDR2 (germline): SGHVS, FQNEAQ. The CDR3 nucleotides read TGTGCCAGCAGCTTAACTAGCGGGGTGGGCAAAGATACGCAGTATTTT. This sequence encodes CASSLTSGVGKDTQYF.

A word on this clonotype: A read error is possible here, since a much larger clone lies one base away. This chain uses TRBV20-1 with TRBJ2-1, with D perhaps TRBD1 (6 bases). The CDR3 sequence is 14 residues long. The germline V gene encodes CDR1 DFQATT and CDR2 SNEGSKA (reference sequence). The CDR3 reads CGARDRRQGPEQFF. In DNA, the CDR3 is TGCGGTGCTAGAGATCGACGGCAGGGGCCTGAGCAGTTCTTC.

V and J are TRBV5-1 and TRBJ2-7; 8 nucleotides agree with TRBD1. The J call may be faulty, since TRBJ2-5 better matches the DNA end. The V gene's germline CDR1 is SGHRS and CDR2 YFSETQ. The CDR3 loop spans 15 amino acids. CDR3 residues: CASSLAQGARETQYF. CDR3 DNA sequence: TGCGCCAGCAGCTTGGCTCAGGGGGCAAGAGAGACCCAGTACTTC.

The rearrangement joins TRBV28 to TRBJ2-7; possible D gene TRBD1, 7 bases. CDR1 is MDHEN and CDR2 is SYDVKM in the germline V gene. The CDR3 is made up of 14 amino acids. Trimming cost V 7 bases and J 2 bases, with 15 bases left between them. In nucleotides, the CDR3 is TGTGCCAGCAATACTCAGGGGGGAACCTACGAGCAGTACTTC. As protein: CASNTQGGTYEQYF.

The chain has TRBV7-2 and TRBJ2-5, with D uncertain. TRBJ2-7 matches the DNA end more closely, so the J call is doubtful. Germline CDR1 reads SGHTA; CDR2 reads FQGNSA. There are 15 residues in the CDR3. Here the CDR3 reads CTSSSDGTVFYEQYF. CDR3 DNA: TGTACCAGCAGCTCAGACGGAACAGTCTTCTACGAGCAGTACTTC.

The CDR3 DNA reads as TGCGCCAGCAGCTTGGTACAGGGGTATGCCAAAAACATTCAGTACTTC. It yields the protein CASSLVQGYAKNIQYF. This sequence joins TRBV5-1 and TRBJ2-4; 7 nucleotides line up with TRBD1. The CDR3 runs 16 residues. CDR1 and CDR2 (germline): SGHRS, YFSETQ. The trim removed 0 bases at V and 1 base at J, leaving 4 bases unmatched.

This clonotype was detected only a few times. The chain recombines TRBV27 with TRBJ1-2, with D tentatively TRBD1 (5 bases). In germline, CDR1 is MNHEY, CDR2 SMNVEV (reference sequence). The V end was cut by 1 base, the J end by 0 bases, with 15 bases between. This CDR3 spans 17 amino acids. Here the CDR3 DNA reads TGTGCCAGCAGTTTATTGTTTTCCGGGACGGCTAACTATGGCTACACCTTC. This codes for CASSLLFSGTANYGYTF.

This clonotype was detected a few times. V gene TRBV14 combines with J gene TRBJ2-7; D gene unclear. V lost 1 base to trimming and J lost 1 base, with 8 bases between them. The CDR3 has 14 amino acids. CDR1 and CDR2 from the germline V gene are SGHDN and FVKESK. Here the CDR3 reads CASSQARVSYEQYF. Here the CDR3 DNA reads TGTGCCAGCAGCCAAGCTAGGGTTTCCTACGAGCAGTACTTC.

This chain links TRBV5-6 with TRBJ1-1; no definite D call. The CDR3 contains 14 residues. V was trimmed by 4 bases and J by 3 bases, leaving 13 bases between them. CDR1 is SGHDT, CDR2 YYEEEE, per germline. The DNA for the CDR3 is TGTGCCAGCAGCCAACTCGAAAGACACACTGAAGCTTTCTTT. Translation: CASSQLERHTEAFF.

The rearrangement joins TRBV5-1 to TRBJ2-5; unclear D gene. The end of the DNA is better explained by TRBJ2-7, so the J call may be wrong. The CDR3 is 16 amino acids. The germline V gene encodes CDR1 SGHRS and CDR2 YFSETQ. CDR3 residues: CASSLGSVAGTYEQYF. CDR3 bases: TGCGCCAGCAGCTTGGGCAGTGTTGCCGGAACCTACGAGCAGTACTTC.

The table lists this clonotype with a few counts. V is TRBV19 and J is TRBJ2-1, with D possibly matching TRBD2 (5 bases). Germline V gene sequence: CDR1 LNHDA, CDR2 SQIVND (reference sequence). V was cut by 10 bases and J by 0 bases, with 13 bases left in between. This CDR3 has 14 residues. CDR3 amino acids: CATMSGSSYNEQFF. The DNA for the CDR3 is TGTGCCACTATGTCGGGGAGCTCCTACAATGAGCAGTTCTTC.